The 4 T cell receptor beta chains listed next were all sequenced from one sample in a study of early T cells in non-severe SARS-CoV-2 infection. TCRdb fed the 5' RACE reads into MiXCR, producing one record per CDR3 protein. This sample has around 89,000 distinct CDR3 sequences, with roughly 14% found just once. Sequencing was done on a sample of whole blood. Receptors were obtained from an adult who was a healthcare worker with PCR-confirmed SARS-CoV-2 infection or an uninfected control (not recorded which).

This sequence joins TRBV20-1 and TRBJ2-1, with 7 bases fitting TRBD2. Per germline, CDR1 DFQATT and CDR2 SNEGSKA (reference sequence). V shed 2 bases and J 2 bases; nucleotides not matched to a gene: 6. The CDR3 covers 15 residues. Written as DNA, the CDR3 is TGCAGTGCTAGACCCAATAGCGGGCCCTACAATGAGCAGTTCTTC. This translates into CSARPNSGPYNEQFF.

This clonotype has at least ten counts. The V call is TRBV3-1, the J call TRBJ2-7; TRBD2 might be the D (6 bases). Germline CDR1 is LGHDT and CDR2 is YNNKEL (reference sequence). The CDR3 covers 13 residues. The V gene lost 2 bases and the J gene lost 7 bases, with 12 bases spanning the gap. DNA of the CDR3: TGTGCCAGCAGCCAAAGTCCGGGAGATGAGCAGTACGTC. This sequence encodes CASSQSPGDEQYV.

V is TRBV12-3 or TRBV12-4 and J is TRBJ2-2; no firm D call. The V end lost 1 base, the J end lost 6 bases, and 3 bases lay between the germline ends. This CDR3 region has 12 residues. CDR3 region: CASSLGSGELFF. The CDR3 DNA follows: TGTGCCAGCAGTTTAGGATCCGGGGAGCTGTTTTTT.

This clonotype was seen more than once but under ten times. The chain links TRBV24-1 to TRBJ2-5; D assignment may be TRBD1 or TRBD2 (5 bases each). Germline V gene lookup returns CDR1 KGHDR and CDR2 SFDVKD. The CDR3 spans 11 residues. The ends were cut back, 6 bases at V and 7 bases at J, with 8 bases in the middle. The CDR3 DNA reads TGTGCCACCAGTCTCGGGGCGACCCAGTACTTC. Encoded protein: CATSLGATQYF.